Below are 24 T cell receptor beta chains sequenced from a single sample in a study of cytomegalovirus exposure and HLA in healthy donors. Assay: immunoSEQ multiplex PCR; the TCRdb copy retains only in-frame clones and omits some. The table includes approximately 90,000 clones, 95% to 98% detected once. The sequenced sample consisted of PBMCs. The source is a man between 18 and 29 years old in good health and CMV-seronegative.

V is TRBV18 and J is TRBJ1-2, with TRBD1 matching over 10 bases. The germline V gene has CDR1 KGHSH and CDR2 LQKENI. The CDR3 has 13 residues. The trim removed 3 bases at V and 5 bases at J, leaving 0 bases unmatched. This CDR3 is CASSPDRGYGYTF. The CDR3 DNA reads TGTGCCAGCTCACCGGACAGGGGGTATGGCTACACCTTC.

The chain links TRBV27 to TRBJ2-7, with 8 bases identical to TRBD1. This CDR3 spans 14 amino acids. The ends lost 5 bases at V and 3 bases at J; junction bases unmatched: 6. CDR1 is MNHEY and CDR2 is SMNVEV in the germline V gene (reference sequence). This chain's CDR3 is CASSTWGQDYEQYF. CDR3 nucleotide sequence: TGTGCCAGCAGTACATGGGGACAGGACTACGAGCAGTACTTC.

This chain links TRBV30 with TRBJ2-7; D might be TRBD1 (6 bases). The V and J ends lost 5 bases and 5 bases respectively, with 16 bases between them. Per germline, CDR1 GTSNPN and CDR2 SVGIG (reference sequence). The CDR3 covers 13 residues. In DNA form, the CDR3 reads TGTGCCTGGGGGGGCAGGGATCCCCACGAGCAGTACTTC. This codes for CAWGGRDPHEQYF.

The V call is TRBV28, the J call TRBJ2-1; 8 bases map to TRBD1. Per germline, CDR1 MDHEN and CDR2 SYDVKM. The CDR3 runs to 15 residues. The V and J ends lost 3 bases and 1 base, in that order; junction bases with no gene match: 2. The CDR3 DNA reads as TGTGCCAGCAGTTTCGGACAGGGTTCCTACAATGAGCAGTTCTTC. Its protein is CASSFGQGSYNEQFF.

In DNA, the CDR3 is TGTGCCAGCATGGACGGGACAGGGGCCTACAATGAGCAGTTCTTC. This encodes CASMDGTGAYNEQFF. This rearrangement joins TRBV28 to TRBJ2-1; 10 positions match TRBD1. This CDR3 spans 15 amino acids. Germline V gene sequence: CDR1 MDHEN, CDR2 SYDVKM. The ends lost 7 bases at V and 2 bases at J; junction bases unmatched: 5.

V gene TRBV9 combines with J gene TRBJ2-1; 14 bases map to TRBD2. Germline lookup yields CDR1 SGDLS and CDR2 YYNGEE. V lost 3 bases and J lost 4; bases outside the gene matches: 9. The CDR3 sequence is 18 residues long. This CDR3 reads CASSASGTSGSRYNEQFF. CDR3 sequence (DNA): TGTGCCAGCAGCGCCTCCGGGACTAGCGGGAGTAGGTACAATGAGCAGTTCTTC.

The chain uses TRBV29-1 and TRBJ1-3; tentative D call: TRBD1 (5 bases). The CDR3 totals 12 residues. The germline V and J ends were trimmed by 6 bases and 4 bases, with 10 bases remaining between them. Germline loops: CDR1 SQVTM, CDR2 ANQGSEA. The CDR3 is CSVERQGNTIYF. In nucleotides, the CDR3 is TGCAGCGTAGAAAGACAGGGAAACACCATATATTTT.

V usage is TRBV11-2 and J usage is TRBJ1-1; 10 nucleotides agree with TRBD1. The V and J ends lost 4 bases and 3 bases, in that order; junction bases with no gene match: 5. Germline V gene lookup returns CDR1 SGHAT and CDR2 FQNNGV. The CDR3 is made up of 15 amino acids. CDR3 coding DNA: TGTGCCAGCAGCTACCTGACAGGGGGCTACACTGAAGCTTTCTTT. Translating it yields CASSYLTGGYTEAFF.

This chain connects TRBV28 to TRBJ2-7; D is uncertain. CDR3 length equals 12 residues. Germline assignment: CDR1 MDHEN and CDR2 SYDVKM. The V end was cut by 3 bases, the J end by 7 bases, with 10 bases between. CDR3 amino acids: CASSLSQVEQYF. Here the CDR3 DNA reads TGTGCCAGCAGTTTGTCCCAGGTAGAGCAGTACTTC.

The gene calls are TRBV28 and TRBJ2-7; 10 nucleotides agree with TRBD1. Germline V gene data show CDR1 as MDHEN and CDR2 as SYDVKM. CDR3 length equals 14 residues. J lost 2 bases, V lost 6 bases, and 4 bases had no gene match. CDR3 sequence reads: CASRLDRGPYEQYF. DNA for the CDR3: TGTGCCAGCAGGCTAGACAGGGGGCCCTACGAGCAGTACTTC.

The chain uses TRBV5-6 and TRBJ2-6; the D is unclear. V lost 7 bases, J lost 1 base, and 12 bases lay in between. This CDR3 is built from 15 residues. Germline CDR1 SGHDT, CDR2 YYEEEE. As DNA, the CDR3 is TGTGCCAGCCAGATGTTTCAGTCTGGGGCCAACGTCCTGACTTTC. Amino acids: CASQMFQSGANVLTF.

The V and J genes are TRBV15 and TRBJ2-1, with 8 bases matching TRBD2. CDR3 length equals 14 residues. Germline V gene lookup returns CDR1 LNHNV and CDR2 YYDKDF (reference sequence). J was trimmed by 1 base and V by 7 bases; bases with no gene match: 3. CDR3 nucleotide sequence: TGTGCCACCACGTTAGCGGGATCCTACAATGAGCAGTTCTTC. It translates to CATTLAGSYNEQFF.

V usage is TRBV7-3 and J usage is TRBJ2-1; D call uncertain. Looked up from germline, CDR1 is SGHTA and CDR2 is FQGTGA. This CDR3 comprises 14 residues. V lost 2 bases to trimming and J lost 4 bases, with 9 bases between them. The CDR3 is CASSLLGSYNEQFF. The CDR3 DNA follows: TGTGCCAGCAGCTTACTGGGCAGTTACAATGAGCAGTTCTTC.

Concerning this clone: Compared with germline, one end of the junction differs, possibly owing to a read error. The chain carries TRBV7-7 and TRBJ2-3, with TRBD2 matching 7 bases. Germline V lookup: CDR1 SSHAT, CDR2 FNYEAQ (reference sequence). This CDR3 spans 13 amino acids. CDR3 DNA sequence: TGTGCTAGCAGCTATTCGGGAGGAGATACGCAGTATTTT. It specifies CASSYSGGDTQYF.

The CDR3 nucleotides read TGTGCCAGCAGCCCTACCCGACTAGCGGTGGGTGAGCAGTTCTTC. Its translation: CASSPTRLAVGEQFF. The gene calls are TRBV6-5 and TRBJ2-1; 9 positions agree with TRBD2. V was clipped by 6 bases and J by 9 bases; unmatched bases: 12. Germline assignment: CDR1 MNHEY and CDR2 SVGAGI. The CDR3 sequence is 15 residues long.

The rearrangement uses TRBV28 and TRBJ2-2, with TRBD1 matching over 7 bases. The CDR3 is made up of 15 amino acids. Germline V gene lookup returns CDR1 MDHEN and CDR2 SYDVKM. V lost 6 bases to trimming and J lost 0 bases; unmatched junction nucleotides: 4. The CDR3 sequence: CASRLGQPNTGELFF. Here the CDR3 DNA reads TGTGCCAGCAGGCTGGGACAGCCGAACACCGGGGAGCTGTTTTTT. Looking up the rest from reference TRBV28 and TRBJ2-2 gives the full variable domain: DVKVTQSSRYLVKRTGEKVFLECVQDMDHENMFWYRQDPGLGLRLIYFSYDVKMKEKGDIPEGYSVSREKKERFSLILESASTNQTSMYLCASRLGQPNTGELFFGEGSRLTVL.

The rearrangement uses TRBV30 and TRBJ2-1; TRBD2 matches 9 bases. The CDR3 runs to 14 residues. Germline-derived CDR1 and CDR2 are GTSNPN and SVGIG (reference sequence). V gave up 5 bases and J gave up 7 bases; unmatched junction bases: 9. The CDR3, as DNA: TGTGCCTGGCATGCGACTAGCGGAAAGAATGAGCAGTTCTTC. Translated: CAWHATSGKNEQFF.

Comment on this clone: This same CDR3 is encoded by further DNA sequences in the sample. This chain's CDR3 is CASSVAEYNEQFF. DNA of the CDR3: TGTGCCAGCAGCGTAGCGGAGTACAATGAGCAGTTCTTC. V and J are TRBV9 and TRBJ2-1, with D unresolved. Germline lookup yields CDR1 SGDLS and CDR2 YYNGEE. Trimming cost V 0 bases and J 4 bases, with 5 bases left between them. The length of the CDR3 is 13 residues.

The chain recombines TRBV9 with TRBJ1-2; D might be TRBD1 (5 bases). Per germline, CDR1 SGDLS and CDR2 YYNGEE. Trimming took off 0 bases at V and 1 base at J, with 16 bases between the two ends. The CDR3 is made up of 17 amino acids. The CDR3 loop is CASSVEVGQTHNYGYTF. The CDR3, as DNA: TGTGCCAGCAGCGTAGAAGTCGGACAAACTCATAACTATGGCTACACCTTC.

The chain recombines TRBV5-1 with TRBJ2-7; 13 bases map to TRBD2. Germline-derived CDR1 and CDR2 are SGHRS and YFSETQ. This CDR3 has 16 amino acids. V dropped 3 bases and J dropped 4; count of bases not matched to a gene: 7. The CDR3 protein is CASSSLTSGRSYEQYF. CDR3 DNA: TGCGCCAGCAGCTCCTTGACTAGCGGGAGGAGTTACGAGCAGTACTTC. The whole variable domain, filled in from reference TRBV5-1 and TRBJ2-7, reads KAGVTQTPRYLIKTRGQQVTLSCSPISGHRSVSWYQQTPGQGLQFLFEYFSETQRNKGNFPGRFSGRQFSNSRSEMNVSTLELGDSALYLCASSSLTSGRSYEQYFGPGTRLTVT.

The V gene is TRBV7-9, the J gene TRBJ2-2; the D is unclear. This CDR3 spans 11 amino acids. Looked up from germline, CDR1 is SEHNR and CDR2 is FQNEAQ (reference sequence). With 2 bases removed from V and 8 bases from J, the gap between germline ends came to 3 bases. In DNA, the CDR3 is TGTGCCAGCAGCTTATCTGGGGAGCTGTTTTTT. It is translated as CASSLSGELFF.

The rearrangement joins TRBV6-5 to TRBJ2-2; 7 positions agree with TRBD1. CDR1 and CDR2 from the germline V gene are MNHEY and SVGAGI. The CDR3 length is 16 residues. With V trimmed by 2 bases and J by 0 bases, 3 bases remained unmatched. CDR3 DNA sequence: TGTGCCAGCAGTTACGCCGGGACAGCGAACACCGGGGAGCTGTTTTTT. Its translation is CASSYAGTANTGELFF.

About this clone itself: Other nucleotide sequences from this sample produce the same CDR3. V gene TRBV6-5 combines with J gene TRBJ2-3; D not certain. The CDR3 has 13 residues. The germline CDR1 and CDR2 sequences are MNHEY and SVGAGI. Trimming cost V 2 bases and J 3 bases, with 6 bases left between them. CDR3 residues: CASSYPGTDTQYF. Written as DNA, the CDR3 is TGTGCCAGCAGTTACCCCGGGACAGATACGCAGTATTTT.

The J gene is TRBJ2-3, the V gene TRBV7-6, with D perhaps TRBD1 (5 bases). Trimming took 5 bases from V and 2 from J, leaving 17 bases between them. Germline V gives CDR1 SGHVS, CDR2 FNYEAQ. CDR3 length: 16 amino acids. The DNA of the CDR3 is TGTGCCAGCAGCGGTTTTAAAGGACAATACACAGATACGCAGTATTTT. As protein: CASSGFKGQYTDTQYF.